This passage covers 8 T cell receptor beta chains from one sample sequenced in a study of blood T cell repertoires in COVID-19. Sequencing was performed with immunoSEQ multiplex PCR; in TCRdb, only in-frame clones are kept and a portion is missing. The sample yields 350,000 to 450,000 clones, more than 75% seen once. Sequenced: peripheral blood. Source of these receptors: a woman aged 60-70 years with COVID-19, enrolled during active disease.

This chain connects TRBV5-4 to TRBJ2-7; 7 bases line up with TRBD1. Germline assignment: CDR1 SGHNT and CDR2 YYREEE (reference sequence). V lost 4 bases to trimming and J lost 2 bases; unmatched junction nucleotides: 12. The CDR3 is made up of 16 amino acids. CDR3 nucleotides: TGTGCCAGCAGCCCCCAGGGACAGACCCTGACCTACGAGCAGTACTTC. Translating gives CASSPQGQTLTYEQYF.

Note on this clone: This same CDR3 is encoded by further DNA sequences in the sample. J is TRBJ1-2 and V is TRBV5-1, with TRBD1 identical over 7 bases. CDR1 SGHRS and CDR2 YFSETQ come from the germline V gene. Trimming cost V 0 bases and J 8 bases; bases outside gene matches: 4. This CDR3 is 13 amino acids long. The CDR3 DNA reads as TGCGCCAGCAGCTTGGGACAGGGCGGAGGCTACACCTTC. Translated, it gives CASSLGQGGGYTF.

Concerning this clone: One junction end does not reproduce the germline sequence, and a read error may be involved. J is TRBJ1-4 and V is TRBV7-7; D gene unclear. The V gene's germline CDR1 is SSHAT and CDR2 FNYEAQ (reference sequence). The CDR3 totals 13 residues. CDR3: CASSLRGGEKLFF. The DNA of the CDR3 is TGTGCTAGCAGCTTACGGGGAGGTGAAAAACTGTTTTTT.

The chain combines TRBV10-1 with TRBJ1-1; D might be TRBD1 (6 bases). Trimming removed 6 bases at V and 1 base at J, with 12 bases between. CDR1 WNHNN and CDR2 SYGVQD come from the germline V gene (reference sequence). CDR3 length: 14 amino acids. The CDR3 reads CASSPRGTNTEAFF. The CDR3 DNA follows: TGCGCCAGCAGCCCCAGGGGCACGAACACTGAAGCTTTCTTT.

The J gene is TRBJ1-1, the V gene TRBV6-6; 9 bases are a match to TRBD1. J gave up 1 base and V 4 bases, and 4 bases lay outside the gene matches. Per germline, CDR1 MNHNY and CDR2 SVGAGI (reference sequence). The CDR3 is 15 residues long. The CDR3 bases are TGTGCCAGCAGTTTGGGACAGGGCAAGAACACTGAAGCTTTCTTT. As protein: CASSLGQGKNTEAFF.

V is TRBV2 and J is TRBJ1-5; 9 nucleotides line up with TRBD1. The CDR3 runs to 16 residues. Germline assignment: CDR1 SNHLY and CDR2 FYNNEI. After removal of 5 bases from V and 5 bases from J, the junction contained 10 bases not matched to a gene. The CDR3 protein is CASSIKTGGEDQPQHF. The CDR3 DNA sequence: TGTGCCAGCAGTATCAAGACAGGGGGGGAAGATCAGCCCCAGCATTTT. Variable domain in full (rest from reference TRBV2 and TRBJ1-5): EPEVTQTPSHQVTQMGQEVILRCVPISNHLYFYWYRQILGQKVEFLVSFYNNEISEKSEIFDDQFSVERPDGSNFTLKIRSTKLEDSAMYFCASSIKTGGEDQPQHFGDGTRLSIL.

This chain joins TRBV5-1 and TRBJ1-2, with TRBD1 as a possible D gene (6 bases). The CDR3 is 15 residues long. CDR1 is SGHRS and CDR2 is YFSETQ in the germline V gene. Trimming left V 3 bases short and J 4 bases short, with 16 bases between. CDR3 amino acids: CASSSGTPILYGYTF. CDR3 DNA sequence: TGCGCCAGCAGCTCCGGGACACCTATACTCTATGGCTACACCTTC.

The rearrangement uses TRBV11-2 and TRBJ1-1, with D possibly being TRBD1 (6 bases). The CDR3 spans 15 residues. Germline V gives CDR1 SGHAT, CDR2 FQNNGV. With 1 base removed from V and 1 base from J, the gap between germline ends came to 10 bases. This chain's CDR3 is CASSLALGQNTEAFF. In DNA, the CDR3 is TGTGCCAGCAGCTTAGCCCTGGGACAGAACACTGAAGCTTTCTTT.